The 26 T cell receptor beta chains reported below all come from one sample, sequenced in a study of blood T cell repertoires in COVID-19. The repertoire was sequenced with immunoSEQ multiplex PCR; TCRdb's copy has only in-frame clones and lacks some. The table shows about 170,000 clones, with about 88% occurring only once. Material: PBMCs or T cells enriched from blood (not recorded which). The receptors come from a woman in her forties or fifties who had recovered from COVID-19.

The chain couples TRBV5-3 to TRBJ2-1, with TRBD2 matching 11 bases. TRBV5-3 is flagged as an ORF with uncertain function. Germline trimming cut 1 base from V and 7 bases from J; bases unmatched to any gene: 4. The CDR3 consists of 15 residues. The CDR3 sequence: CARSLLAGGSNEQFF. The DNA for the CDR3 is TGTGCCAGAAGCTTGCTAGCGGGAGGAAGTAATGAGCAGTTCTTC.

The chain combines TRBV10-2 with TRBJ2-7, with 11 bases fitting TRBD2. CDR3 length: 13 residues. Germline V CDR1 and CDR2: WSHSY, SAAADI. Trimming at V came to 6 bases and at J to 7 bases, leaving 5 bases not matched to a gene. The CDR3 spells CASRLAGVGEQYF. In nucleotides, the CDR3 is TGCGCCAGCAGACTAGCGGGAGTGGGAGAGCAGTACTTC.

V usage is TRBV7-2 and J usage is TRBJ2-2, with TRBD2 matching 7 bases. The J segment lost 3 bases and the V segment lost 5 bases, leaving 6 bases of the junction unmatched. The CDR3 spans 15 residues. Germline V CDR1 and CDR2: SGHTA, FQGNSA. Here the CDR3 DNA reads TGTGCCAGCAGCATACGACTAGCCTACACCGGGGAGCTGTTTTTT. It specifies CASSIRLAYTGELFF. Complete variable domain (other parts from reference TRBV7-2 and TRBJ2-2): GAGVSQSPSNKVTEKGKDVELRCDPISGHTALYWYRQSLGQGLEFLIYFQGNSAPDKSGLPSDRFSAERTGGSVSTLTIQRTQQEDSAVYLCASSIRLAYTGELFFGEGSRLTVL.

CDR3 amino acids: CASSLADSRTDTQYF. The CDR3 nucleotides read TGCGCCAGCAGCTTGGCCGACAGCCGCACAGATACGCAGTATTTT. The rearrangement links TRBV5-1 to TRBJ2-3, with D tentatively TRBD1 (5 bases). The V and J ends lost 0 bases and 1 base respectively, with 9 bases between them. This CDR3 is built from 15 residues. CDR1 and CDR2 from the germline V gene are SGHRS and YFSETQ.

V and J are TRBV3-1 (or the pseudogene TRBV3-2) and TRBJ2-1; D gene ambiguous. Germline CDR1 and CDR2: LGHDT and YNNKEL (reference sequence). Between the trimmed V and J ends, which lost 1 base and 0 bases, there was a span of 13 bases. The CDR3 is made up of 17 amino acids. Written as DNA, the CDR3 is TGTGCCAGCAGCCAAGTCTTGCCGCGGAGCTCCTACAATGAGCAGTTCTTC. Amino acids: CASSQVLPRSSYNEQFF.

The chain employs TRBV6-5 and TRBJ1-1, with D possibly being TRBD1 (6 bases). Trimming pared 7 bases from V and 1 base from J, leaving 10 bases between. Per germline, CDR1 MNHEY and CDR2 SVGAGI. The CDR3 is made up of 13 amino acids. The CDR3 reads CASIGQWNTEAFF. DNA for the CDR3: TGTGCCAGCATCGGACAGTGGAACACTGAAGCTTTCTTT.

J is TRBJ2-3 and V is TRBV28; TRBD2 agrees at 8 bases. The V segment lost 4 bases and the J segment 0 bases; nucleotides outside the gene matches: 6. CDR1 is MDHEN and CDR2 is SYDVKM in the germline V gene. The CDR3 runs to 16 residues. DNA for the CDR3: TGTGCCAGCAGTTCCCAGATAGCGGGAAGCACAGATACGCAGTATTTT. It translates to CASSSQIAGSTDTQYF. The variable domain in full, completed from reference TRBV28 and TRBJ2-3, reads DVKVTQSSRYLVKRTGEKVFLECVQDMDHENMFWYRQDPGLGLRLIYFSYDVKMKEKGDIPEGYSVSREKKERFSLILESASTNQTSMYLCASSSQIAGSTDTQYFGPGTRLTVL.

V and J are TRBV6-1 and TRBJ1-2, with TRBD1 matching over 7 bases. The trim removed 2 bases at V and 6 bases at J, leaving 6 bases unmatched. The CDR3 runs 14 residues. Per the germline V gene, CDR1 is MNHNS and CDR2 is SASEGT. CDR3 sequence reads: CASSERLGGNGYTF. In DNA form, the CDR3 reads TGTGCCAGCAGTGAACGGTTAGGGGGCAATGGCTACACCTTC.

The chain uses TRBV19 and TRBJ2-5; 7 positions match TRBD1. Germline CDR1 and CDR2: LNHDA and SQIVND (reference sequence). The V gene end was trimmed by 6 bases and the J gene end by 1 base; junction bases not matched to a gene: 2. There are 13 residues in the CDR3. In nucleotides, the CDR3 is TGTGCCAGTAGCCGGACAGGCCAAGAGACCCAGTACTTC. It is translated as CASSRTGQETQYF.

The chain uses TRBV6-5 and TRBJ1-3, with 7 bases that match TRBD1. CDR1 is MNHEY, CDR2 SVGAGI, per germline. This CDR3 comprises 15 residues. J gave up 3 bases and V 2 bases, and 4 bases lay outside the gene matches. The CDR3 sequence is CASSYRDRVGNTIYF. CDR3 nucleotides: TGTGCCAGCAGTTACCGGGACAGAGTTGGAAACACCATATATTTT.

The V and J genes are TRBV7-9 and TRBJ2-1; 10 positions match TRBD2. This CDR3 is built from 15 residues. The germline V gene encodes CDR1 SEHNR and CDR2 FQNEAQ (reference sequence). Trimming at V came to 5 bases and at J to 2 bases, leaving 3 bases not matched to a gene. The CDR3 DNA follows: TGTGCCAGCAGCCAGCTAGCGGGAGCCTACAATGAGCAGTTCTTC. Translation gives CASSQLAGAYNEQFF. The full variable domain, rest sourced from reference TRBV7-9 and TRBJ2-1, is DTGVSQNPRHKITKRGQNVTFRCDPISEHNRLYWYRQTLGQGPEFLTYFQNEAQLEKSRLLSDRFSAERPKGSFSTLEIQRTEQGDSAMYLCASSQLAGAYNEQFFGPGTRLTVL.

Concerning this clone: Other DNA variants within this sample encode the same CDR3. The chain has TRBV27 and TRBJ1-1; D uncertain. The CDR3 extends over 14 amino acids. The germline CDR1 and CDR2 sequences are MNHEY and SMNVEV (reference sequence). V lost 1 base to trimming and J lost 4 bases, with 10 bases between them. CDR3 in DNA: TGTGCCAGCAGTTTATTGGGAGTCGGCACTGAAGCTTTCTTT. Protein product: CASSLLGVGTEAFF.

The chain has TRBV4-1 and TRBJ2-7, with TRBD2 matching 10 bases. In germline, CDR1 is MGHRA, CDR2 YSYEKL. Trimming took 2 bases from V and 6 from J; bases not matched to a gene: 7. This CDR3 comprises 15 residues. The CDR3 nucleotides are TGCGCCAGCAGCCAACCCGGGACTAGCGTCTTCGAGCAGTACTTC. It encodes CASSQPGTSVFEQYF.

This sequence joins TRBV25-1 and TRBJ1-2; TRBD1 agrees at 8 bases. The V segment lost 4 bases and the J segment 4 bases; nucleotides outside the gene matches: 2. Germline CDR1 MGHDK, CDR2 SYGVNS. The CDR3 is 13 amino acids. The CDR3 reads CASSAGQAYGYTF. CDR3 nucleotide sequence: TGTGCCAGCAGTGCGGGACAGGCCTATGGCTACACCTTC.

V gene TRBV27 combines with J gene TRBJ2-7, with 8 bases that match TRBD2. The length of the CDR3 is 16 residues. Germline lookup yields CDR1 MNHEY and CDR2 SMNVEV (reference sequence). The V segment lost 5 bases and the J segment 0 bases; nucleotides outside the gene matches: 9. The DNA of the CDR3 is TGTGCCAGCAGTCCCACTAGCGGCTCGAGCTCCTACGAGCAGTACTTC. Protein: CASSPTSGSSSYEQYF.

This clone was seen more than once but under ten times. The chain uses TRBV29-1 and TRBJ2-1; TRBD1 matches 10 bases. The CDR3 is 16 amino acids. Looked up from germline, CDR1 is SQVTM and CDR2 is ANQGSEA. V lost 3 bases, J lost 8 bases, and 13 bases stayed unmatched. The CDR3 protein is CSVDRSGGQGIDEQFF. As DNA, the CDR3 is TGCAGCGTTGATCGGAGTGGGGGACAGGGGATTGATGAGCAGTTCTTC.

This rearrangement joins TRBV12-3 or TRBV12-4 to TRBJ1-2; unclear D gene. This CDR3 region has 12 residues. Trimming removed 7 bases from V and 7 bases from J, with 13 bases in between. CDR3 protein: CASTRVMSGYTF. CDR3 coding DNA: TGTGCCAGCACCCGGGTAATGAGTGGCTACACCTTC.

This clone was recorded a few times. The chain links TRBV5-1 to TRBJ1-2; D uncertain. This CDR3 is 15 amino acids long. Germline assignment: CDR1 SGHRS and CDR2 YFSETQ. The V gene lost 0 bases and the J gene lost 4 bases, with 13 bases spanning the gap. CDR3 residues: CASSLEPGQAYGYTF. CDR3 nucleotides: TGCGCCAGCAGCTTGGAGCCCGGCCAGGCCTATGGCTACACCTTC. Full variable domain (outside the CDR3, taken from reference TRBV5-1 and TRBJ1-2): KAGVTQTPRYLIKTRGQQVTLSCSPISGHRSVSWYQQTPGQGLQFLFEYFSETQRNKGNFPGRFSGRQFSNSRSEMNVSTLELGDSALYLCASSLEPGQAYGYTFGSGTRLTVV.

The CDR3 is CASSAQTVGNTEAFF. CDR3 coding DNA: TGTGCCAGCAGCGCTCAGACAGTCGGGAACACTGAAGCTTTCTTT. The J gene is TRBJ1-1, the V gene TRBV11-2, with D perhaps TRBD1 (5 bases). Trimming removed 5 bases from V and 1 base from J, with 14 bases in between. This CDR3 is built from 15 residues. Germline CDR1 SGHAT, CDR2 FQNNGV.

This rearrangement joins TRBV6-5 to TRBJ2-1, with TRBD2 matching 9 bases. There are 15 residues in the CDR3. V was clipped by 6 bases and J by 0 bases; unmatched bases: 3. Germline loops: CDR1 MNHEY, CDR2 SVGAGI. As DNA, the CDR3 is TGTGCCAGCAGGCGAGCGGGAGGCTCCTACAATGAGCAGTTCTTC. Translation gives CASRRAGGSYNEQFF.

The chain is built from TRBV11-2 and TRBJ2-7; TRBD2 agrees at 16 bases. Losses at the gene ends were 5 bases for V and 5 bases for J; bases not matched to a gene: 3. CDR3 length: 15 amino acids. Germline CDR1 is SGHAT and CDR2 is FQNNGV. For the CDR3, the DNA is TGTGCCAGCAGCCCGGGACTAGCGGGAGGGCACGAGCAGTACTTC. It is translated as CASSPGLAGGHEQYF.

The table lists this clone with a count of one. The chain employs TRBV25-1 and TRBJ1-6; no clear D gene. The V gene lost 6 bases and the J gene lost 7 bases, with 13 bases spanning the gap. Germline lookup yields CDR1 MGHDK and CDR2 SYGVNS. The CDR3 is 14 amino acids. The CDR3 coding sequence is TGTGCCAGCAGGGAGGGCAGTGGGAATTCACCCCTCCACTTT. Protein sequence: CASREGSGNSPLHF.

The rearrangement uses TRBV5-1 and TRBJ2-2, with D perhaps matching TRBD2 (6 bases). Trimming cost V 4 bases and J 6 bases, with 16 bases left between them. The length of the CDR3 is 15 residues. Germline lookup yields CDR1 SGHRS and CDR2 YFSETQ. CDR3 loop: CASSTGSREAGELFF. The CDR3 bases are TGCGCCAGCAGCACGGGGAGCAGGGAGGCCGGGGAGCTGTTTTTT.

A single count supports this clone. The chain has TRBV29-1 and TRBJ2-1; 9 bases fit TRBD1. The germline CDR1 and CDR2 sequences are SQVTM and ANQGSEA. CDR3 length: 16 residues. With V trimmed by 2 bases and J by 4 bases, 9 bases remained unmatched. The CDR3 coding sequence is TGCAGCGTTGAAACAGGGGGGACAGGGCGGTACAATGAGCAGTTCTTC. It is translated as CSVETGGTGRYNEQFF.

There are a few counts of this clone. V gene TRBV7-2 combines with J gene TRBJ2-4; 7 bases agree with TRBD2. Germline V gene sequence: CDR1 SGHTA, CDR2 FQGNSA. V was pared by 5 bases and J by 3 bases, with 4 bases of the junction left unmatched. This CDR3 has 14 amino acids. CDR3 coding DNA: TGTGCCAGCAGCCCAGGGAGGGGCAAAAACATTCAGTACTTC. Its translation is CASSPGRGKNIQYF.

The chain links TRBV5-1 to TRBJ2-6; D is perhaps TRBD2 (5 bases). This CDR3 region has 16 residues. CDR1 SGHRS and CDR2 YFSETQ come from the germline V gene. V was clipped by 1 base and J by 0 bases, with 8 bases between them. CDR3 amino acids: CASSLFGSSGANVLTF. The CDR3 nucleotides read TGCGCCAGCAGCTTGTTTGGGAGCTCTGGGGCCAACGTCCTGACTTTC. Variable domain in full (rest from reference TRBV5-1 and TRBJ2-6): KAGVTQTPRYLIKTRGQQVTLSCSPISGHRSVSWYQQTPGQGLQFLFEYFSETQRNKGNFPGRFSGRQFSNSRSEMNVSTLELGDSALYLCASSLFGSSGANVLTFGAGSRLTVL.